Presented here are 3 T cell receptor beta chains from one specimen sequenced in a study of OX40 agonist ivuxolimab in advanced cancers. Here immunoSEQ multiplex PCR was the method, and the copy in TCRdb shows in-frame clones only, minus some. The sample gives about 78,000 clones, around 86% of which show up once; roughly 0.23% is in the top ten. The sequences come from CD4+ or CD8+ T cells sorted from blood, collected in a trial of the OX40 agonist ivuxolimab. Source of these receptors: an adult with an advanced solid tumor such as melanoma, head and neck, liver or kidney cancer.

The chain carries TRBV27 and TRBJ2-7, with TRBD2 matching over 11 bases. This CDR3 has 13 amino acids. Germline-derived CDR1 and CDR2 are MNHEY and SMNVEV (reference sequence). Trimming at V came to 5 bases and at J to 6 bases, leaving 3 bases not matched to a gene. CDR3 DNA: TGTGCCAGCAGTGCTAGCGGGAGGCGCGAGCAGTACTTC. Encoded protein: CASSASGRREQYF.

The chain combines TRBV10-3 with TRBJ2-1; TRBD2 matches 11 bases. Losses at the gene ends were 4 bases for V and 8 bases for J; bases not matched to a gene: 10. The CDR3 is made up of 16 amino acids. The germline gives CDR1 ENHRY, CDR2 SYGVKD. Written as DNA, the CDR3 is TGTGCCATCAGTGTCACTAGCGGGAGTATTATCGATGAGCAGTTCTTC. The encoded protein is CAISVTSGSIIDEQFF.

The sample holds a few counts of this clone. The chain uses TRBV6-5 and TRBJ2-1; 7 bases line up with TRBD1. CDR3 length: 12 amino acids. Germline assignment: CDR1 MNHEY and CDR2 SVGAGI. Trimming cost V 7 bases and J 11 bases; bases outside gene matches: 8. The CDR3 region is CASINRQGKQFF. The CDR3 DNA is TGTGCCAGCATCAACCGACAGGGAAAGCAGTTCTTC.